Listed here are 21 T cell receptor beta chains from one sample, sequenced in a study of vaccination and CD4 T cells after COVID-19. TCRdb recomputed calls from the PCR reads with MiXCR, one row per CDR3 protein. Of roughly 18,000 distinct CDR3 sequences in the sample, 62% are singletons; the top ten hold approximately 0.93%. The sample was CD4+ T cells from blood, taken before SARS-CoV-2 vaccination. Source of these receptors: a human donor who had recovered from COVID-19.

This clonotype was counted between two and nine times. CDR3 protein: CATSDPGTSGRAPTDTQYF. Here the CDR3 DNA reads TGTGCCACCAGTGACCCCGGGACTAGCGGGAGGGCCCCGACAGATACGCAGTATTTT. This chain connects TRBV24-1 to TRBJ2-3, with TRBD2 matching 16 bases. Per germline, CDR1 KGHDR and CDR2 SFDVKD. Losses at the gene ends were 4 bases for V and 3 bases for J; bases not matched to a gene: 9. CDR3 length: 19 residues.

This clonotype has just a few counts. The chain recombines TRBV19 with TRBJ1-5; TRBD1 is a possible D gene (5 bases). Trimming took off 6 bases at V and 5 bases at J, with 14 bases between the two ends. CDR3 size: 14 residues. CDR1 and CDR2 (germline): LNHDA, SQIVND (reference sequence). The DNA for the CDR3 is TGTGCCAGTAGCCCCGGGACGGGGTATCAGCCCCAGCATTTT. This translates into CASSPGTGYQPQHF.

The V call is TRBV27, the J call TRBJ2-5; D is possibly TRBD1 (6 bases). The CDR3 extends over 14 amino acids. Per germline, CDR1 MNHEY and CDR2 SMNVEV (reference sequence). V lost 4 bases and J 3 bases, leaving 12 bases between the germline ends. Written as DNA, the CDR3 is TGTGCCAGCAGTTCACAGGGAGAAGAAGAGACCCAGTACTTC. This gives the protein CASSSQGEEETQYF.

V and J are TRBV28 and TRBJ2-7; weak D call: TRBD1 (5 bases). The CDR3 has 14 residues. Germline CDR1 and CDR2: MDHEN and SYDVKM. Trimming removed 10 bases at V and 0 bases at J, with 16 bases between. CDR3 nucleotides: TGTGCCACCCTAACTAAACAGGCCTCCTACGAGCAGTACTTC. It specifies CATLTKQASYEQYF.

V and J are TRBV20-1 and TRBJ2-3; 8 nucleotides agree with TRBD2. Germline lookup yields CDR1 DFQATT and CDR2 SNEGSKA (reference sequence). There are 17 residues in the CDR3. V dropped 0 bases and J dropped 1; count of bases not matched to a gene: 9. This CDR3 reads CSARDPRGAGGTDTQYF. The DNA of the CDR3 is TGCAGTGCTAGAGATCCCAGGGGAGCGGGGGGCACAGATACGCAGTATTTT.

The V and J genes are TRBV7-9 and TRBJ2-3; the match to TRBD1 covers 10 bases. The V segment lost 1 base and the J segment 2 bases; nucleotides outside the gene matches: 3. The CDR3 length is 16 residues. Germline values: CDR1 SEHNR, CDR2 FQNEAQ (reference sequence). The CDR3 here is CASSLGTGGVTDTQYF. In DNA form, the CDR3 reads TGTGCCAGCAGCTTAGGGACAGGGGGGGTCACAGATACGCAGTATTTT.

The chain combines TRBV20-1 with TRBJ2-1, with 10 positions matching TRBD2. Germline trimming cut 6 bases from V and 4 bases from J; bases unmatched to any gene: 6. From germline, CDR1 is DFQATT and CDR2 SNEGSKA (reference sequence). This CDR3 has 14 residues. The CDR3 reads CSAPGLAKYNEQFF. The CDR3, as DNA: TGCAGTGCCCCGGGACTAGCGAAATACAATGAGCAGTTCTTC.

The chain carries TRBV5-1 and TRBJ1-1; weak D call: TRBD1 (5 bases). The CDR3 loop spans 16 amino acids. Germline CDR1 and CDR2: SGHRS and YFSETQ. Trimming stripped 5 bases from V and 2 bases from J, with 19 bases between. The CDR3 loop reads CASRGVPNTFNTEAFF. The CDR3 nucleotides read TGCGCCAGCAGGGGGGTTCCCAATACCTTTAACACTGAAGCTTTCTTT. Looking up the rest from reference TRBV5-1 and TRBJ1-1 gives the full variable domain: KAGVTQTPRYLIKTRGQQVTLSCSPISGHRSVSWYQQTPGQGLQFLFEYFSETQRNKGNFPGRFSGRQFSNSRSEMNVSTLELGDSALYLCASRGVPNTFNTEAFFGQGTRLTVV.

The rearrangement links TRBV2 to TRBJ2-3, with D possibly matching TRBD2 (5 bases). V gave up 6 bases and J gave up 2 bases, with 12 bases separating them. The CDR3 sequence is 14 residues long. Germline V CDR1 and CDR2: SNHLY, FYNNEI. CDR3 region: CASSLLVPTDTQYF. The CDR3, as DNA: TGTGCCAGCAGCCTACTAGTCCCCACAGATACGCAGTATTTT.

The genes are TRBV6-1 and TRBJ2-3, with TRBD2 matching over 7 bases. Unmatched junction bases numbered 10, after V lost 5 bases and J lost 8 bases. Germline CDR1 is MNHNS and CDR2 is SASEGT. The CDR3 loop spans 14 amino acids. The CDR3 nucleotides read TGTGCCAGCAGTAATGCATTAGGGAGGGCTACGCAGTATTTT. Translation gives CASSNALGRATQYF.

The chain uses TRBV6-4 and TRBJ2-3, with 7 bases fitting TRBD1. The CDR3 loop spans 15 amino acids. The V and J ends lost 7 bases and 3 bases, in that order; junction bases with no gene match: 10. Germline lookup yields CDR1 MRHNA and CDR2 SNTAGT. As DNA, the CDR3 is TGTGCCAGCAACAACGACAGGGTTGGTACAGATACGCAGTATTTT. Residues: CASNNDRVGTDTQYF.

This sequence joins TRBV11-1 and TRBJ1-4; TRBD1 matches at 9 bases. J lost 6 bases, V lost 5 bases, and 4 bases had no gene match. This CDR3 has 14 residues. Germline-derived CDR1 and CDR2 are SGHAT and FQDESV (reference sequence). In DNA form, the CDR3 reads TGTGCCAGCAGCAATCGACAGGGGGATGAAAAACTGTTTTTT. It yields the protein CASSNRQGDEKLFF.

This chain joins TRBV7-9 and TRBJ2-7, with a possible D match to TRBD1 (6 bases). The ends were cut back, 2 bases at V and 7 bases at J, with 21 bases in the middle. Germline CDR1 and CDR2: SEHNR and FQNEAQ (reference sequence). The length of the CDR3 is 16 residues. The chain's CDR3 is CASSLLIGGPTGEQYF. DNA of the CDR3: TGTGCCAGCAGCTTACTGATTGGGGGCCCTACTGGGGAGCAGTACTTC.

J is TRBJ1-6 and V is TRBV27; D is unclear. V dropped 6 bases and J dropped 0 bases, with 6 bases sitting between them. The CDR3 sequence is 14 residues long. Per germline, CDR1 MNHEY and CDR2 SMNVEV (reference sequence). The CDR3 protein is CASRGSSYNSPLHF. The DNA for the CDR3 is TGTGCCAGCAGGGGGAGCTCCTATAATTCACCCCTCCACTTT.

This CDR3 is CASSQLLSGYEQYF. The CDR3 DNA reads TGTGCCAGCAGCCAACTCTTATCGGGCTACGAGCAGTACTTC. The genes are TRBV14 and TRBJ2-7; D gene uncertain. The germline CDR1 and CDR2 sequences are SGHDN and FVKESK. V lost 2 bases to trimming and J lost 3 bases, with 11 bases between them. The CDR3 runs 14 residues. Full variable domain (remainder filled in from reference TRBV14 and TRBJ2-7): EAGVTQFPSHSVIEKGQTVTLRCDPISGHDNLYWYRRVMGKEIKFLLHFVKESKQDESGMPNNRFLAERTGGTYSTLKVQPAELEDSGVYFCASSQLLSGYEQYFGPGTRLTVT.

The genes are TRBV6-5 and TRBJ2-1, with D uncertain. Germline V gives CDR1 MNHEY, CDR2 SVGAGI. The V and J ends lost 4 bases and 8 bases respectively, with 9 bases between them. The CDR3 has 12 residues. As DNA, the CDR3 is TGTGCCAGCAGTTGGCAGTGGGATGAGCAGTTCTTC. Translated, it gives CASSWQWDEQFF.

This clonotype was counted a few times. The rearrangement joins TRBV6-4 to TRBJ2-5; no firm D call. CDR3 length: 13 residues. Per germline, CDR1 MRHNA and CDR2 SNTAGT. Trimming took 4 bases from V and 1 from J, leaving 7 bases between them. CDR3 region: CASSAESQETQYF. The CDR3 nucleotides are TGTGCCAGCAGTGCTGAGAGCCAAGAGACCCAGTACTTC.

The chain combines TRBV19 with TRBJ2-4; TRBD2 matches at 14 bases. Germline trimming cut 6 bases from V and 2 bases from J; bases unmatched to any gene: 6. CDR3 length: 17 amino acids. Looked up from germline, CDR1 is LNHDA and CDR2 is SQIVND (reference sequence). The CDR3 DNA sequence: TGTGCCAGTAGCGGGACTAGCGGGAGTGTAACCAAAAACATTCAGTACTTC. The encoded protein is CASSGTSGSVTKNIQYF.

This clonotype was seen a handful of times. The rearrangement joins TRBV7-6 to TRBJ2-2; 10 bases line up with TRBD2. Looked up from germline, CDR1 is SGHVS and CDR2 is FNYEAQ. With V trimmed by 7 bases and J by 6 bases, 5 bases remained unmatched. This CDR3 region has 14 residues. In nucleotides, the CDR3 is TGTGCCAGCAACCAGCGGGGGGGGTCCGGGGAGCTGTTTTTT. Residues: CASNQRGGSGELFF.

This chain links TRBV7-8 with TRBJ2-5, with 7 bases fitting TRBD2. Germline assignment: CDR1 SGHVS and CDR2 FQNEAQ. V dropped 1 base and J dropped 1; count of bases not matched to a gene: 9. The CDR3 spans 17 residues. The CDR3 nucleotides read TGTGCCAGCAGCTTAGGTCTACTAGCGCAACTCCAAGAGACCCAGTACTTC. It specifies CASSLGLLAQLQETQYF.

V usage is TRBV20-1 and J usage is TRBJ1-2; 7 bases agree with TRBD1. The CDR3 is made up of 14 amino acids. Germline V gene sequence: CDR1 DFQATT, CDR2 SNEGSKA (reference sequence). With V trimmed by 6 bases and J by 4 bases, 11 bases remained unmatched. CDR3 region: CSAPRMTGSYGYTF. The DNA of the CDR3 is TGCAGTGCACCGCGGATGACAGGGAGCTATGGCTACACCTTC.